This is a list of T cell receptor beta chains from one sample in a study of identifying expanded T cells in peripheral blood. The assay was immunoSEQ multiplex PCR, and TCRdb's table has in-frame clones only and misses some. Among 95,000 or so clones listed, approximately 83% were seen once. Material for sequencing was blood. These receptor sequences come from a person aged 18-69 years in good health. Each CDR3 is given with its conserved first and last residue. D genes are given only for firm matches. Clone size, where shown, is once, few, many, or a class for clones that have expanded.

j_gene,v_gene,d_gene,abundance,CDR3aa
TRBJ1-1,TRBV7-9,-,once,CASSTWDGTEAFF
TRBJ2-5,TRBV14,-,-,CASSHLETQYF
TRBJ1-4,TRBV6-6,-,-,CASSYSGVNEKLFF
TRBJ2-5,TRBV6-6,TRBD2,-,CASSYGTTKETQYF
TRBJ1-1,TRBV6-1,TRBD1,-,CASRIRQGTTEAFF
TRBJ1-1,TRBV18,-,-,CASSPITRNTEAFF
TRBJ2-1,TRBV7-6,TRBD1,-,CASSYPLRTGRIEENEQFF
TRBJ2-3,TRBV4-1,-,-,CASSVGRSTDTQYF
TRBJ1-5,TRBV10-2,-,-,CASGGGFDNQPQHF
TRBJ2-1,TRBV27,TRBD2,-,CASSLYGLAGGVPSEQFF
TRBJ1-5,TRBV2,-,-,CASMNAGPQHF
TRBJ1-4,TRBV4-1,-,once,CASSQGYRDWGEKLFF
TRBJ2-3,TRBV10-2,-,-,CASISPTDTQYF
TRBJ1-1,TRBV18,-,-,CASSPRTVNTEAFF
TRBJ1-3,TRBV2,-,few,CATGGENTIYF
TRBJ2-5,TRBV11-3,-,-,CASSLNPTQETQYF
TRBJ1-2,TRBV18,-,-,CASSPRQESEGYTF
TRBJ2-2,TRBV15,-,-,CATSREDAGELFF
TRBJ1-2,TRBV6-6,-,-,CASSYSGTPSNYGYTF
TRBJ1-2,TRBV7-8,-,-,CASSPLPGTPGGYTF
TRBJ2-1,TRBV30,-,-,CAWRAGGSSAYEQFF
TRBJ2-7,TRBV7-2,TRBD2,-,CASSPPGGEQYF
TRBJ2-5,TRBV18,-,-,CASSQSHGETQYF
TRBJ1-4,TRBV5-5,-,-,CASSLGVGLSEKLFF
TRBJ1-3,TRBV6-5,TRBD1,-,CASTHDRARGTIYF
TRBJ1-2,TRBV19,-,-,CASSIWGVGNYGYTF
TRBJ2-4,TRBV5-1,TRBD1,few,CASSFGATGPNIQYF
TRBJ1-1,TRBV4-1,-,-,CASSQAGSRGDTEAFF
TRBJ2-3,TRBV27,TRBD2,-,CATGLAGKNTDTQYF
TRBJ2-5,TRBV19,-,-,CASSILVQETQYF
TRBJ2-7,TRBV7-2,-,-,CASGISAQGYEQYF
TRBJ2-7,TRBV18,-,-,CASSPAPAPYEQYF
TRBJ1-6,TRBV21-1,-,-,CASSKGDPSYNSPLHF
TRBJ2-7,TRBV7-2,-,-,CASSFDGSSYEQYF
TRBJ2-2,TRBV30,-,-,CAWRGGFTGELFF
TRBJ2-1,TRBV12-5,-,-,CASDPGTGEQFF
TRBJ1-6,TRBV5-1,TRBD1,-,CASSLTGQFNSPLHF
TRBJ2-1,TRBV6-5,TRBD1,-,CASSLRQGNNEQFF
TRBJ1-1,TRBV11-2,-,-,CASSLGQNTEAFF
TRBJ2-5,TRBV6-6,-,-,CASTTTRAGQGYF
TRBJ2-7,TRBV11-2,TRBD2,-,CASSLTRTSGVLPDYEQYF
TRBJ1-5,TRBV7-2,-,-,CASSLVRGQPQHF
TRBJ1-2,TRBV5-1,-,-,CASSPLGVESYGYTF
TRBJ1-1,TRBV13,TRBD1,-,CASSQRTGGFTEAFF
TRBJ1-2,TRBV18,-,-,CATSEQDNYGYTF
TRBJ2-2,TRBV5-1,-,-,CASSLGDNLNTGELFF
TRBJ1-1,TRBV7-2,-,-,CASTWGIGDTMNTEAFF
TRBJ1-1,TRBV11-2,-,once,CASSFPPGAIEAFF
TRBJ2-7,TRBV6-5,-,-,CASRIYRESSYEQYF
TRBJ2-7,TRBV6-1,-,-,CASSDYGYEQYF
TRBJ1-2,TRBV6-6,-,-,CASTKGGRHYGYTF
TRBJ2-5,TRBV7-2,-,-,CASSLTETEETQYF
TRBJ2-5,TRBV11-2,TRBD2,-,CASSLGMSGEYPETQYF
TRBJ2-7,TRBV7-2,TRBD1,-,CASRKWSATGAYEQYF
TRBJ1-1,TRBV7-6,-,-,CASSLGQNTEAFF
TRBJ1-2,TRBV6-1,-,-,CASSPLFSGAGGYTF
TRBJ2-7,TRBV6-5,-,-,CASTLGGPPYEQYF
TRBJ2-7,TRBV11-2,-,-,CASSLGSGIYEQYF
TRBJ1-2,TRBV25-1,-,once,CASSELGYGYTF
TRBJ2-3,TRBV7-2,TRBD2,-,CASSTLTSGGTDTQYF